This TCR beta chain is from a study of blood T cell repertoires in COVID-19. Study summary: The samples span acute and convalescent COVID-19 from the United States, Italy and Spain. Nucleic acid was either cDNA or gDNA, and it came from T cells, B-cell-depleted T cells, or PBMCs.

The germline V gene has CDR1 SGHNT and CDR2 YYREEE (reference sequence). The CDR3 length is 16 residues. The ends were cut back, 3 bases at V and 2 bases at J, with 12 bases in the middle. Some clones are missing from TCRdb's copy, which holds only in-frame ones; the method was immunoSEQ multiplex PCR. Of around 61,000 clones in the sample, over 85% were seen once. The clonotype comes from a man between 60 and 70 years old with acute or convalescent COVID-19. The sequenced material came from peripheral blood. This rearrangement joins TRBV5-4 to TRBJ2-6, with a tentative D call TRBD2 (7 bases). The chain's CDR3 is CASSWSGGTGANVLTF. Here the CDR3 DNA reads TGTGCCAGCAGCTGGTCGGGGGGCACTGGGGCCAACGTCCTGACTTTC.